This T cell receptor beta chain came from a study of breast tumors, draining lymph nodes, adjacent tissues. The study's findings and limits: Tumor and nontumor repertoires were significantly more similar in luminal-like than in basal-like breast cancer.

Trimming took 10 bases from V and 1 from J, leaving 8 bases between them. The V gene's germline CDR1 is MDHEN and CDR2 SYDVKM. The length of the CDR3 is 11 residues. Details on this clonotype: What it binds is not known. A much larger clone sits a single nucleotide away, making a read error possible. Because the CDR3 is missing its conserved closing phenylalanine or tryptophan, this is likely a read error.

MiXCR was run by TCRdb on the multiplex PCR reads, yielding one entry per CDR3 protein. The table has fewer than 200,000 distinct CDR3 sequences, 25% to 40% seen once. The lymph nodes were axillary draining lymph nodes from breast cancer patients. Sequencing was performed on axillary lymph node tissue. The sequence was collected from a female donor with breast cancer. Some clones in this sample may be carry-over from other donors' samples. The chain uses TRBV28 and TRBJ2-7; no reliable D call. The chain's CDR3 is CATSWSYEQYL. CDR3 DNA sequence: TGTGCCACCTCATGGTCCTACGAGCAGTACCTC.